A selection of T cell receptor beta chains follows, all from one sample in a study of PD-L1 blockade in urothelial cancer. Profiled with immunoSEQ multiplex PCR; TCRdb holds only in-frame clones, not every one. The sample includes more than 35,000 clones, roughly four fifths of them seen just once. The sample here was PBMCs, taken around atezolizumab (anti-PD-L1) treatment. Receptors were obtained from a man between 65 and 79 years old with urothelial cancer. Each CDR3 is given with its conserved first and last residue. The D gene is left open where the match is weak. Clone size is shown for a subset of rows, as once, few, many or a class of expanded clone.

>NA|TRBV19|NA|TRBJ2-7
CASSIQIDYEQYF
TGTGCCAGTAGTATCCAGATTGACTACGAGCAGTACTTC
>once|TRBV7-8|TRBD1|TRBJ2-5
CASSIRQGARETQYF
TGTGCCAGCAGCATAAGACAGGGGGCAAGAGAGACCCAGTACTTC
>NA|TRBV7-8|NA|TRBJ1-5
CASSLARGNMGQPQHF
TGTGCCAGCAGCTTAGCAAGGGGAAACATGGGTCAGCCCCAGCATTTT
>NA|TRBV6-6|NA|TRBJ1-5
CASSEEVYQPQHF
TGTGCCAGCAGCGAGGAGGTCTATCAGCCCCAGCATTTT
>NA|TRBV7-2|TRBD1|TRBJ1-5
CASSSGTGGQPQHF
TGTGCCAGCAGCTCAGGGACAGGGGGACAGCCCCAGCATTTT
>NA|TRBV6-1|TRBD1|TRBJ2-2
CASTLGQGWTGELFF
TGTGCCAGCACCCTGGGACAGGGATGGACCGGGGAGCTGTTTTTT
>NA|TRBV19|NA|TRBJ2-5
CASSMTAQETQYF
TGTGCCAGTAGTATGACAGCTCAAGAGACCCAGTACTTC
>NA|TRBV4-3|TRBD1|TRBJ1-2
CASRRQGGKNYGYTF
TGCGCCAGCAGGCGACAGGGGGGTAAGAACTATGGCTACACCTTC
>NA|TRBV5-1|NA|TRBJ1-2
CASSFNGASMDGYTF
TGCGCCAGCAGCTTTAATGGGGCCTCGATGGATGGCTACACCTTC
>NA|TRBV5-1|NA|TRBJ1-1
CASSLLWGPNTEAFF
TGCGCCAGCAGCTTGTTGTGGGGGCCAAACACTGAAGCTTTCTTT
>NA|TRBV11-1|TRBD2|TRBJ2-1
CASSPGTIYNEQFF
TGTGCCAGCAGCCCGGGGACTATCTACAATGAGCAGTTCTTC
>NA|TRBV29-1|TRBD1|TRBJ1-2
CSVEDARGRSLGYTF
TGCAGCGTTGAAGATGCTAGGGGGCGAAGTCTTGGCTACACCTTC
>NA|TRBV5-1|NA|TRBJ1-5
CASSLAPGGNQPQHF
TGCGCCAGCAGCTTGGCCCCGGGGGGCAATCAGCCCCAGCATTTT
>NA|TRBV11-2|TRBD1|TRBJ2-7
CASSLDRLDEQYF
TGTGCCAGCAGCTTGGACAGGTTGGACGAGCAGTACTTC
>once|TRBV19|TRBD1|TRBJ2-7
CASSTRDRGAYEQYF
TGTGCCAGTAGTACGCGGGACAGGGGTGCCTACGAGCAGTACTTC
>NA|TRBV28|TRBD2|TRBJ2-1
CAITSGTSGVEQFF
TGTGCCATTACGTCAGGGACTAGCGGCGTTGAGCAGTTCTTC
>few|TRBV27|NA|TRBJ1-1
CASSFFARAKNTEAFF
TGTGCCAGCAGTTTTTTCGCGCGGGCCAAGAACACTGAAGCTTTCTTT
>NA|TRBV5-1|NA|TRBJ1-1
CASSLVPGANTEAFF
TGCGCCAGCAGCTTGGTTCCAGGGGCGAACACTGAAGCTTTCTTT
>NA|TRBV7-8|TRBD1|TRBJ1-5
CASSPPGGRQPQHF
TGTGCCAGCAGCCCCCCAGGGGGGCGTCAGCCCCAGCATTTT
>few|TRBV7-8|NA|TRBJ2-1
CASSLESSYNEQFF
TGTGCCAGCAGCTTGGAGAGCTCCTACAATGAGCAGTTCTTC
>many|TRBV18|NA|TRBJ1-2
CASSPSRDGYTF
TGTGCCAGCTCGCCCTCGCGGGATGGCTACACCTTC
>NA|TRBV6-1|TRBD1|TRBJ1-5
CASRDGQGVNQPQHF
TGTGCCAGCAGGGACGGACAGGGGGTCAATCAGCCCCAGCATTTT
>NA|TRBV5-6|TRBD1|TRBJ1-4
CASSLGQGATNEKLFF
TGTGCCAGCAGCCTTGGACAGGGGGCGACTAATGAAAAACTGTTTTTT
>once|TRBV30|NA|TRBJ2-7
CAWRFRGNEQYF
TGTGCCTGGAGATTTAGGGGCAACGAGCAGTACTTC
>NA|TRBV5-1|NA|TRBJ2-2
CASTPRQGLNTGELFF
TGCGCCAGCACCCCCAGGCAAGGACTAAACACCGGGGAGCTGTTTTTT
>few|TRBV7-2|NA|TRBJ2-2
CASSLAGAGGELFF
TGTGCCAGCAGCTTAGCGGGAGCAGGCGGGGAGCTGTTTTTT
>NA|TRBV30|NA|TRBJ1-1
CAWSVLTTVNTEAFF
TGTGCCTGGAGTGTACTAACGACAGTGAACACTGAAGCTTTCTTT
>NA|TRBV6-1|NA|TRBJ1-2
CASSESLWGLKLGYTF
TGTGCCAGCAGTGAATCGCTCTGGGGGCTTAAGCTTGGCTACACCTTC
>NA|TRBV2|TRBD2|TRBJ2-2
CASRVLAGGATGELFF
TGTGCCAGCAGGGTCTTAGCGGGAGGCGCCACCGGGGAGCTGTTTTTT
>NA|TRBV6-1|TRBD1|TRBJ1-2
CASSVDRGNYGYTF
TGTGCCAGCAGTGTTGACAGGGGAAACTATGGCTACACCTTC
>NA|TRBV9|NA|TRBJ1-3
CASSVGRNSGNTIYF
TGTGCCAGCAGCGTAGGGAGGAACTCTGGAAACACCATATATTTT
>NA|TRBV13|NA|TRBJ1-1
CASTPPTGHTEAFF
TGTGCCAGCACCCCTCCGACAGGACACACTGAAGCTTTCTTT
>once|TRBV5-4|NA|TRBJ1-3
CASSLTGTYSGNTIYF
TGTGCCAGCAGCTTGACAGGGACCTACTCTGGAAACACCATATATTTT
>NA|TRBV6-5|NA|TRBJ2-2
CASRPGAEGVGELFF
TGTGCCAGCAGACCGGGAGCGGAAGGGGTCGGGGAGCTGTTTTTT
>once|TRBV5-5|NA|TRBJ1-1
CASSSSSANTEAFF
TGTGCCAGCAGCTCTTCCAGTGCGAACACTGAAGCTTTCTTT
>NA|TRBV28|TRBD1|TRBJ1-3
CASSPRTGTGNTIYF
TGTGCCAGCAGTCCGCGGACAGGGACTGGAAACACCATATATTTT
>NA|TRBV7-9|NA|TRBJ2-5
CASSLDRRVLGETQYF
TGTGCCAGCAGCTTAGATCGTCGGGTCCTTGGGGAGACCCAGTACTTC
>NA|TRBV5-1|TRBD1|TRBJ1-2
CASSLQTGQLYGYTF
TGCGCCAGCAGCTTACAGACAGGGCAGTTGTATGGCTACACCTTC
>NA|TRBV7-2|NA|TRBJ1-1
CASSLVGSEAFF
TGTGCCAGCAGCTTAGTGGGGAGCGAAGCTTTCTTT
>medium-sized|TRBV6-4|NA|TRBJ1-1
CASSDSSRGTEAFF
TGTGCCAGCAGTGACTCAAGCAGGGGCACTGAAGCTTTCTTT
>NA|TRBV7-2|NA|TRBJ1-2
CASSLVRGDYGYTF
TGTGCCAGCAGCTTAGTCCGGGGGGACTATGGCTACACCTTC
>NA|TRBV6-1|TRBD1|TRBJ1-5
CASSEGGRGSQPQHF
TGTGCCAGCAGTGAAGGAGGCAGGGGGAGTCAGCCCCAGCATTTT
>NA|TRBV5-4|NA|TRBJ1-1
CASSPVVRQDTEAFF
TGTGCCAGCAGCCCGGTGGTTAGGCAGGACACTGAAGCTTTCTTT
>NA|TRBV4-2|TRBD2|TRBJ2-7
CASSQVVGTSKHPLTYEQYF
TGTGCCAGCAGCCAAGTCGTCGGGACTAGTAAGCACCCTCTCACCTACGAGCAGTACTTC
>NA|TRBV5-8|TRBD1|TRBJ2-1
CASSLDRGPNEQFF
TGTGCCAGCAGCTTGGACAGGGGGCCGAATGAGCAGTTCTTC
>NA|TRBV7-9|TRBD2|TRBJ2-3
CASSSPRRPGGNTDTQYF
TGTGCCAGCAGCTCCCCCAGGCGTCCGGGAGGAAACACAGATACGCAGTATTTT
>once|TRBV4-1|NA|TRBJ2-1
CASSHTVASNEQFF
TGCGCCAGCAGCCACACGGTAGCTAGCAATGAGCAGTTCTTC
>NA|TRBV27|TRBD1|TRBJ1-2
CASSRQGMYGYTF
TGTGCCAGCAGCAGACAGGGGATGTATGGCTACACCTTC
>NA|TRBV6-6|NA|TRBJ1-3
CASRLGGPAVGNTIYF
TGTGCCAGCAGGCTGGGAGGCCCGGCGGTCGGAAACACCATATATTTT
>NA|TRBV28|TRBD1|TRBJ1-3
CASSLTGGHLVGNTIYF
TGTGCCAGCAGTTTGACAGGGGGTCACTTGGTGGGAAACACCATATATTTT
>NA|TRBV7-2|TRBD1|TRBJ1-1
CASSLRTGGVTEAFF
TGTGCCAGCAGCTTAAGGACAGGGGGCGTTACTGAAGCTTTCTTT
>NA|TRBV10-3|TRBD1|TRBJ2-7
CAITPGQGPYEQYF
TGTGCCATCACCCCGGGACAGGGCCCCTACGAGCAGTACTTC
>NA|TRBV7-2|TRBD2|TRBJ2-2
CAGRRGSTGELFF
TGTGCCGGACGGCGCGGGAGCACCGGGGAGCTGTTTTTT
>NA|TRBV7-8|TRBD1|TRBJ1-3
CASSFRLGTARGNTIYF
TGTGCCAGCAGCTTCCGACTAGGGACAGCTCGCGGAAACACCATATATTTT
>NA|TRBV7-9|TRBD1|TRBJ2-5
CASSPTFMGQGVRETQYF
TGTGCCAGCAGCCCTACATTTATGGGACAGGGGGTAAGAGAGACCCAGTACTTC
>NA|TRBV2|NA|TRBJ1-1
CASSPQSQAFF
TGTGCCAGCAGTCCCCAGTCGCAAGCTTTCTTT
>NA|TRBV28|TRBD2|TRBJ2-1
CASRVFLAAGYNEQFF
TGTGCCAGCAGGGTCTTTCTAGCGGCGGGCTACAATGAGCAGTTCTTC
>NA|TRBV28|TRBD1|TRBJ1-2
CASRRVGPGGQGSNYGYTF
TGTGCCAGCAGACGTGTAGGGCCCGGGGGACAGGGGAGTAACTATGGCTACACCTTC